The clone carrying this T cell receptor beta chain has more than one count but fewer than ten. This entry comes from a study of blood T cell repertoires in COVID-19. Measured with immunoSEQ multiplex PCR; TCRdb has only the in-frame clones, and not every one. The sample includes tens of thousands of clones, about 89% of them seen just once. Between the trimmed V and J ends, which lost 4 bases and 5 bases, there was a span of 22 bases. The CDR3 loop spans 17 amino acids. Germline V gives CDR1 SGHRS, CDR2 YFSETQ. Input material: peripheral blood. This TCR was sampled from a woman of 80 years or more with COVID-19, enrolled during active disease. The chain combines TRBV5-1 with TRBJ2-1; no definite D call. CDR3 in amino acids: CASSRIETLRAHNEQFF. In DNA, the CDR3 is TGCGCCAGCAGCCGAATAGAGACTCTACGCGCCCACAATGAGCAGTTCTTC.